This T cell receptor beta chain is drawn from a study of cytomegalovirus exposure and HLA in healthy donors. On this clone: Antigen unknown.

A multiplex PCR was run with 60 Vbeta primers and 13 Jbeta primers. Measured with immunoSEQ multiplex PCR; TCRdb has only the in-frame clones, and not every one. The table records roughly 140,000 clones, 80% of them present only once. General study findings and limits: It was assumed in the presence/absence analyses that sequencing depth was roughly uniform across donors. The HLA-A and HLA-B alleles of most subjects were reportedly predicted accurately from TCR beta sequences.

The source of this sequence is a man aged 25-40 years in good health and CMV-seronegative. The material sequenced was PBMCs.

CDR3 residues: CASSEGHLNQPQHF. The CDR3 DNA reads TGTGCCAGCAGTGAAGGGCACCTCAATCAGCCCCAGCATTTT. The chain has TRBV6-1 and TRBJ1-5; D uncertain. The CDR3 is 14 residues long. V dropped 1 base and J dropped 3 bases, with 7 bases sitting between them. The germline gives CDR1 MNHNS, CDR2 SASEGT.